One and the same sample provided the 3 T cell receptor beta chains below, sequenced in a study of shared clonotypes between healthy human individuals. Positive CCR7 selection of CD45RO-negative cells yielded the naive CD8 cells, and terminally differentiated effector memory CD45RA+ cells were excluded. The repertoire was sequenced with immunoSEQ multiplex PCR; TCRdb's copy has only in-frame clones and lacks some. The sample shows over 750,000 clones, 90% to 97% of them seen only once. Sequenced material: naive CD8+ T cells sorted from blood. The receptor set was obtained from a man in his thirties or forties in good health.

CDR3 in amino acids: CASSLQDRGTEAFF. Here the CDR3 DNA reads TGTGCCAGCAGCTTACAGGACAGGGGAACTGAAGCTTTCTTT. The rearrangement joins TRBV7-9 to TRBJ1-1; TRBD1 aligns across 9 bases. V trimming: 2 bases; J trimming: 5 bases; junction bases outside the gene matches: 3. Germline CDR1 SEHNR, CDR2 FQNEAQ (reference sequence). CDR3 length: 14 amino acids.

The rearrangement links TRBV11-2 to TRBJ1-4, with no clear D. The CDR3 covers 13 residues. Germline loops: CDR1 SGHAT, CDR2 FQNNGV. Trimming took 11 bases from V and 8 from J, leaving 18 bases between them. Here the CDR3 DNA reads TGTGCCTCTATAGGGCCGGATCGGGAAAAACTGTTTTTT. Its protein product is CASIGPDREKLFF.

V usage is TRBV7-9 and J usage is TRBJ2-1; D is tentatively TRBD1 or TRBD2 (5 bases each). CDR1 and CDR2 (germline): SEHNR, FQNEAQ (reference sequence). The CDR3 is 15 residues long. V lost 4 bases, J lost 6 bases, and 16 bases lay in between. The CDR3 protein is CASSSVRDPGNEQFF. The CDR3 region has the DNA TGTGCCAGCAGCTCCGTACGGGACCCCGGCAATGAGCAGTTCTTC. Using reference TRBV7-9 and TRBJ2-1 for the parts outside the CDR3, the full variable domain is DTGVSQNPRHKITKRGQNVTFRCDPISEHNRLYWYRQTLGQGPEFLTYFQNEAQLEKSRLLSDRFSAERPKGSFSTLEIQRTEQGDSAMYLCASSSVRDPGNEQFFGPGTRLTVL.